Below, one T cell receptor (beta chain) is given with its context. This sample is part of a study of PD-L1 blockade in urothelial cancer. Time point described: peripheral blood 6 weeks after treatment start. Measured with immunoSEQ multiplex PCR; TCRdb has only the in-frame clones, and not every one. The sample lists 48,000 or so clones; around 80% were seen once. The CDR3 contains 15 residues. Losses at the gene ends were 3 bases for V and 1 base for J; bases not matched to a gene: 4. The germline gives CDR1 SNHLY, CDR2 FYNNEI. The receptor comes from a man between 65 and 85 years old with urothelial cancer. The chain recombines TRBV2 with TRBJ2-5, with 8 bases identical to TRBD1. The specimen was PBMCs, collected around atezolizumab (anti-PD-L1) treatment. CDR3 in DNA: TGTGCCAGCAGTGACAGGGGGCGTCTCCAAGAGACCCAGTACTTC. Its protein product is CASSDRGRLQETQYF.